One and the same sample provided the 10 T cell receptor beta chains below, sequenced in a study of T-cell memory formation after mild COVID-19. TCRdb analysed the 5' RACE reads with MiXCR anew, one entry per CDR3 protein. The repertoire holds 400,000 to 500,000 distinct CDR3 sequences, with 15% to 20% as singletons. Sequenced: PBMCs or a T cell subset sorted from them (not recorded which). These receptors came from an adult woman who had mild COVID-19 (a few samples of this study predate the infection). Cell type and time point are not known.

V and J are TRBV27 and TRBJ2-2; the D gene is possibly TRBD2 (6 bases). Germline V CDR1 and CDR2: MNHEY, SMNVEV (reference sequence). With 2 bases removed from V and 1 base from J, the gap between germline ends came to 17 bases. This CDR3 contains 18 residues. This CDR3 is CASSLSPRGARNTGELFF. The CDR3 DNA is TGTGCCAGCAGTTTAAGTCCTCGCGGGGCCCGGAACACCGGGGAGCTGTTTTTT.

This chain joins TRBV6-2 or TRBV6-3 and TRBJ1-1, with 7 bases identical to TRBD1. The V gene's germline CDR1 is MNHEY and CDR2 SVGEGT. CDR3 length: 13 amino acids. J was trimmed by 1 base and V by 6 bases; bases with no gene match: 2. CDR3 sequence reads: CASRQGWNTEAFF. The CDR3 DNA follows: TGTGCCAGCAGACAGGGGTGGAACACTGAAGCTTTCTTT.

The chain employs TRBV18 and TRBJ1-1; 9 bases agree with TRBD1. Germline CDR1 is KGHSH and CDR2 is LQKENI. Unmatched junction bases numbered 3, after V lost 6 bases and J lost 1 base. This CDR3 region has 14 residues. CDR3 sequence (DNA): TGTGCCAGCTCGGGACAGGGAGGGAACACTGAAGCTTTCTTT. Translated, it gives CASSGQGGNTEAFF.

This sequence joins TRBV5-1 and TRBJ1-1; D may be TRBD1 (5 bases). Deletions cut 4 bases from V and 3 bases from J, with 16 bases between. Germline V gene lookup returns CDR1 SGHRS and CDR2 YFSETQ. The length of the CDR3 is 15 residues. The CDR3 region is CASSPGRGGDTEAFF. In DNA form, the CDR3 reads TGCGCCAGCAGCCCAGGGCGCGGCGGGGACACTGAAGCTTTCTTT.

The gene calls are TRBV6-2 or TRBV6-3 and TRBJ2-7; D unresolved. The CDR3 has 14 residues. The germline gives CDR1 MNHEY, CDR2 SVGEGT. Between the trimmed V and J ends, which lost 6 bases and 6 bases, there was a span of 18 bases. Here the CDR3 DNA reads TGTGCCAGCAGCTTCCGAGTGGGCTCGTCCGAGCAGTACTTC. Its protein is CASSFRVGSSEQYF.

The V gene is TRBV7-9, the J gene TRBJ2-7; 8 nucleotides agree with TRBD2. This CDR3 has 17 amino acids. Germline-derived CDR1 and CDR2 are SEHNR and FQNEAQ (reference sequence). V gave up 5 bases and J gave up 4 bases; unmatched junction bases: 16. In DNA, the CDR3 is TGTGCCAGCAGCCCCCCGGAAGGACTAGCCCGCCATTACGAGCAGTACTTC. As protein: CASSPPEGLARHYEQYF.

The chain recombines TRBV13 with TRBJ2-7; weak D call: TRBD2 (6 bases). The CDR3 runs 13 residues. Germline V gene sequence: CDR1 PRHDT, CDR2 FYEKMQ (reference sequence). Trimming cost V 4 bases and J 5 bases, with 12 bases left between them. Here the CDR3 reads CASSSGLSDEQYF. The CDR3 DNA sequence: TGTGCCAGCAGCTCGGGACTGAGCGACGAGCAGTACTTC.

CDR3 nucleotide sequence: TGTGCCAGCAGCTTAGATGCGCCAAGAGCTTTCTTT. It translates to CASSLDAPRAFF. V usage is TRBV11-2 and J usage is TRBJ1-1; no definite D call. Trimming cost V 0 bases and J 10 bases, with 9 bases left between them. The CDR3 runs to 12 residues. CDR1 SGHAT and CDR2 FQNNGV come from the germline V gene.

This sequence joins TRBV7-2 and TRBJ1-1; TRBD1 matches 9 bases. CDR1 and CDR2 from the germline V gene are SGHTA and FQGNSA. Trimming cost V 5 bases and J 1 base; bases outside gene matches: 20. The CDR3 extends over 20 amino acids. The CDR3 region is CASSLRSFRDRAGKNTEAFF. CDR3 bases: TGTGCCAGCAGCCTCAGATCGTTCCGGGACAGGGCGGGGAAGAACACTGAAGCTTTCTTT. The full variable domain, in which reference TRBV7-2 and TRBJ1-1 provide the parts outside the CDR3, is GAGVSQSPSNKVTEKGKDVELRCDPISGHTALYWYRQSLGQGLEFLIYFQGNSAPDKSGLPSDRFSAERTGGSVSTLTIQRTQQEDSAVYLCASSLRSFRDRAGKNTEAFFGQGTRLTVV.

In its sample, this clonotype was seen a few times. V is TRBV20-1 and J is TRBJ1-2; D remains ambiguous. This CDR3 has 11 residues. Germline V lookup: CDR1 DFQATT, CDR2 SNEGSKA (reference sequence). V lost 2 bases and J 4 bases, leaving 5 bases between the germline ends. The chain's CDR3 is CSARTPYGYTF. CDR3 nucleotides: TGCAGTGCTAGAACCCCCTATGGCTACACCTTC.